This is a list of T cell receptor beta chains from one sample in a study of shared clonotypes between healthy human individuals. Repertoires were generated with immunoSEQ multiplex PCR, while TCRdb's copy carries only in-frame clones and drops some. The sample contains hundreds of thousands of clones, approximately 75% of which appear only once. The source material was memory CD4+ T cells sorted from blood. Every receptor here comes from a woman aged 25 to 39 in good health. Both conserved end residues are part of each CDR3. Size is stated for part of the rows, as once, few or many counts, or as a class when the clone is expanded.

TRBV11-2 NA CAIPLNGSEQYF
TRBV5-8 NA CASSHRDRGYNEQFF
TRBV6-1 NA CASTGSFEAFF
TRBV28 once CASSILRTEAFF
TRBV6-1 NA CASSEVVGARETQYF
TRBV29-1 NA CSLSETDPYEQYF
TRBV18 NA CASSPRSGYNEQFF
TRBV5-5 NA CASSELAGRATGELFF
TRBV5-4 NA CASSPPGAKTYEQYF
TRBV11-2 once CASRTLANRNGELFF
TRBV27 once CASSSGQRWGYYGYTF
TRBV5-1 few CASSLYLAGAGSYNEQFF
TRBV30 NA CAWRKLAVFFDEQFF
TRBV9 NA CASTLNPTSEQYF
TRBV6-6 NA CASSSPTDTQYF
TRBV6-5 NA CASTQYGDNTEAFF
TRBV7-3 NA CASSLSGSDEQFF
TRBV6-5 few CASSATSGEQFF
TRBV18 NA CASSPRTGDYEQYF
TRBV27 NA CASRLYRQGVHEQYF
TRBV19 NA CASSLTGTSGIGEQFF
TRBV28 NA CASRPSGILNIQYF
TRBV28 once CASSTQGTHTF
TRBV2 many CASSDTGQRNEKLFF
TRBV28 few CASSSNGPMNTGELFF
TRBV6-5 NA CASARGLADTGELFF
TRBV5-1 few CASSRPGGSYEQYF
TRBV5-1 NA CASSLVVGQGGSGYTF
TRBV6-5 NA CATRSADTEAFF
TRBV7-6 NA CASTPRQAMNTGELFF
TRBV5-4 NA CASSLDRARNTIYF
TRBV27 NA CASSLSWWAGEGYTF
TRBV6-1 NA CARNYREDGYTF
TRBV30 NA CASYQLNRDRAPYEQYF
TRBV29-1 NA CSVEMRGRTDTQYF
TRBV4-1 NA CASSQTGGPSSGANVLTF
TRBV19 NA CASRPPGGHFYEQYF
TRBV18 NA CASSSVDRVITYEQYF
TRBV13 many CASSLGPREGELFF
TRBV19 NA CASSIGGDRTETQYF
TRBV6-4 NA CASSGQRNYGYTF
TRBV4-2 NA CASSRGLAGFSSYEQYF
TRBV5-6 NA CASSLYSLNTEAFF
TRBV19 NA CASSRQGAPGQFF
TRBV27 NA CASSPLPKLAGEPYEQYF
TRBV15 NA CATSIRTSEDTQYF
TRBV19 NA CASSTLWSEAFF
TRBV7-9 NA CASSPYGGGITGELFF
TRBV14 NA CASSQARPGELFF
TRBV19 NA CASSIEALAGGQETQYF
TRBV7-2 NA CASSLVGLAGDEQYF
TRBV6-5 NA CASRSDGGDEKLFF
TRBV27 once CASSGTVNYGYTF
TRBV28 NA CASSTRRVGDEQFF
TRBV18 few CASSPMDPSYEQYF
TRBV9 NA CASSVDRGMAGNTIYF